This T cell receptor (beta chain) was obtained from a study of regulatory T cells in long-lasting Graves disease. This clonotype was found many times. Germline assignment: CDR1 MGHRA and CDR2 YSYEKL. The ends lost 0 bases at V and 2 bases at J; junction bases unmatched: 13. The CDR3 extends over 19 amino acids. Library construction for TCR beta used iRepertoire HTBI primers and Arm-PCR of CDR3 regions. Using its own MiXCR run on the multiplex PCR reads, TCRdb lists one record per CDR3 protein. The table shows hundreds of thousands of distinct CDR3 sequences, with roughly a sixth occurring only once. Regarding time point: newly diagnosed GD, antithyroid drugs for less than 3 months. PBMCs provided the RNA from which the TCR library was made.

The TCR sequence derives from a female donor with Graves disease. This chain connects TRBV4-1 to TRBJ2-7, with 10 bases fitting TRBD1. The material sequenced was peripheral blood mononuclear cells (PBMCs), taken at new diagnosis, from a patient treated with antithyroid drugs. The CDR3 DNA reads as TGCGCCAGCAGCCAAGATCATCTTACGCCCGGGACAGGGGCCTACGAGCAGTACTTC. It is translated as CASSQDHLTPGTGAYEQYF.